Each of the 2 T cell receptor beta chains below was sequenced from the same sample in a study of T cells after yellow fever vaccination. TCRdb re-called the 5' RACE reads with MiXCR, one entry per CDR3 protein. The sample contains a few hundred thousand distinct CDR3 sequences, 7.5% to 9% of which appear only once. The specimen was CD4+ T cells sorted from PBMCs, collected 5 days after the yellow fever booster vaccination. Source of these receptors: a man aged 18 to 30 who received the YFV17D yellow fever vaccine.

The rearrangement joins TRBV4-3 to TRBJ1-5; TRBD1 matches at 11 bases. The length of the CDR3 is 13 residues. J gave up 9 bases and V 3 bases, and 1 base lay outside the gene matches. Germline V gives CDR1 LGHNA, CDR2 YSLEER. The CDR3 protein is CASSQGQGGPQHF. The CDR3 DNA reads as TGCGCCAGCAGCCAGGGACAGGGGGGGCCCCAGCATTTT.

The chain couples TRBV12-3 or TRBV12-4 to TRBJ2-6; D is possibly TRBD2 (7 bases). CDR3 size: 19 residues. V lost 3 bases and J lost 0, with 18 bases in between. The CDR3 sequence is CASSFRGLAAFSGANVLTF. In DNA, the CDR3 is TGTGCCAGCAGTTTCCGGGGGCTAGCGGCCTTCTCTGGGGCCAACGTCCTGACTTTC.